This TCR beta chain derives from a study of CD8+CD57+ T cells in acquired aplastic anemia listed by TCRdb under 2018. Regarding the study in general: Extracted DNA from sorted CD4+ and CD8+ cells averaged approximately 3 ug, ranging from roughly 0.2 to 30 ug. For healthy donor samples, the average read count was about 9.9 million for CD4+ cells and fewer than 14 million for CD8+ cells.

The paper as a whole reports these results and caveats: Some 30 CD8+ CDR3 sequences were shared between patients and controls but appeared highly expressed in patients and within their immunodominant clones. No significant difference in CD8+ Simpson's diversity was found between patients and healthy controls (P=0.060).

TCR beta VDJ combination and CDR3 sequence profiling used genomic DNA as the template. An Illumina HiSeq 2000 was the platform used for TCR repertoire sequencing. For the original study's pipeline: TRBV/TRBJ rearrangement plots, CDR3 size and DJ length profiles, and Simpson's diversity index were used to evaluate the repertoires. The most abundant DNA sequence in the deep sequencing data was defined as the immunodominant clone. CDR3 amino acid sequences were screened for sharing across subjects and compared with published repertoires and the VDJdb database. TCRdb reran the public reads through fastp at Q25 and MiXCR, keeping productive beta chains. Rows merge per CDR3 protein into single entries with the most common DNA and genes. In this record, the V and J calls reflect TCRdb's handling and not the investigators' own analysis. Present in this sample are 190,000 or so distinct CDR3 sequences, 61% of which were seen just once. Of the sample, roughly 29% is held by the ten largest clones.

CDR1 SEHNR and CDR2 FQNEAQ are derived from the germline V gene (reference sequence). V is shortened by 5 bases, J by 9 bases, and the region joining them spans 14 bases. The CDR3 sequence holds 13 residues, the cysteine and phenylalanine included. Only the CDR3 part of the read is kept: 39 bases, read in frame from the first base. TCR repertoires of sorted CD4+ and CD8+ blood T cells from severe aplastic anemia patients and healthy subjects were deep-sequenced in the study. Ficoll-Paque density gradient centrifugation was used to isolate peripheral blood mononuclear cells. Before DNA extraction, CD4+ and CD8+ T cells were sorted by FACS or by magnetic beads. This clonotype was counted only a few times. There is no known antigen for this receptor. Base qualities are not at hand, and no much larger clone is one base apart.

This clonotype was sampled from a human donor in good health. The sample taken for sequencing was sorted CD4+, CD8+, or CD8+CD57+ T cells (not recorded which) from PBMCs. The sequence links TRBV7-9 to TRBJ2-1; perhaps TRBD2 is the D gene, with 5 bases matching. The sequence in DNA is TGTGCCAGCAGCGTCAGAGGGTTGAGTGAGCAGTTCTTC. It translates to CASSVRGLSEQFF.